The TCR beta chain under discussion was sequenced for a study of technical replicates of blood from several donors. TCRdb's copy holds only in-frame clones and misses some; the assay was immunoSEQ multiplex PCR. The sample consists of over 65,000 clones, 98% of them appearing once. V lost 5 bases, J lost 1 base, and 12 bases lay in between. CDR3 length equals 14 residues. Germline CDR1 reads MNHNS; CDR2 reads SASEGT. Input material: T cells isolated from PBMCs. The clonotype was recovered from a human donor in good health. This sequence joins TRBV6-1 and TRBJ2-7; tentatively, D is TRBD1 (6 bases). The CDR3 loop is CASSSHRVSYEQYF. Here the CDR3 DNA reads TGTGCCAGCAGTTCTCACAGGGTTTCCTACGAGCAGTACTTC.